This TCR beta chain was captured in a study of T cells after yellow fever vaccination. Across the whole study: SMART-Seq v4 Ultra Low Input served to prepare low-cell-number fractions. Regarding the study as a whole: Overlap between CD4 and CD8 compartments was detected for a small share of clonotypes. Among primary-vaccination clones, most reappeared after the booster, at around 97% for CD4 and 85% to 90% for CD8.

The germline V gene encodes CDR1 SGHTA and CDR2 FQGNSA. The length of the CDR3 is 15 residues. V lost 4 bases to trimming and J lost 0 bases; unmatched junction nucleotides: 5. Using its own MiXCR run on the 5' RACE reads, TCRdb lists one record per CDR3 protein. The table includes about 350,000 distinct CDR3 sequences, 7% to 10% detected once. With respect to this clonotype: Its antigen is unidentified.

The TCR sequence derives from a man between 18 and 29 years old who received the YFV17D yellow fever vaccine. The specimen was PBMCs, collected 35 to 50 days after the first yellow fever vaccination. J is TRBJ2-5 and V is TRBV7-2, with 7 positions matching TRBD1. The CDR3 protein is CASSWGQMYQETQYF. CDR3 DNA: TGTGCCAGCAGCTGGGGACAGATGTACCAAGAGACCCAGTACTTC.